Below are 27 T cell receptor beta chains sequenced from a single sample in a study of T cell repertoires and leukemia-associated antigens. Each CDR3 protein gets one entry after TCRdb re-called the 5' RACE reads with MiXCR. The repertoire has roughly 12,000 distinct CDR3 sequences, over 40% of them found once; the top ten carry 25% to 35%. No antigen has been identified for these receptors. Sequenced input: CD3+ T cells sorted from blood and cultured. These receptor sequences come from a female donor in good health.

This clonotype was picked up a small number of times. This chain connects TRBV4-3 to TRBJ2-3; D is unclear. Germline lookup yields CDR1 LGHNA and CDR2 YSLEER. The CDR3 is 14 amino acids. V dropped 3 bases and J dropped 1 base, with 8 bases sitting between them. CDR3 sequence reads: CASSHRHGTDTQYF. For the CDR3, the DNA is TGCGCCAGCAGCCATCGCCACGGCACAGATACGCAGTATTTT.

This clonotype is medium-sized in the sample. V usage is TRBV7-2 and J usage is TRBJ2-5; D is unresolved. The length of the CDR3 is 12 residues. The V gene lost 5 bases and the J gene lost 7 bases, with 11 bases spanning the gap. CDR1 and CDR2 (germline): SGHTA, FQGNSA. The CDR3 nucleotides read TGTGCCAGCAGCCAAGGCTATAGGACCCAGTACTTC. Encoded protein: CASSQGYRTQYF.

As regards this clonotype: At one end, the junction sequence differs from germline, possibly due to a read error. This rearrangement joins TRBV4-3 to TRBJ2-7; the D is unclear. The CDR3 contains 14 residues. Germline V gene data show CDR1 as LGHNA and CDR2 as YSLEER. CDR3 nucleotides: TGCGCCTGCAGCCAAGAGTACGGTTACTACGAGCAGTACTTC. This translates into CACSQEYGYYEQYF.

Comments on this clonotype: At one end, the junction sequence differs from germline, possibly due to a read error. V and J are TRBV15 and TRBJ2-7, with D tentatively TRBD1 or TRBD2 (6 bases each). Germline values: CDR1 LNHNV, CDR2 YYDKDF (reference sequence). This CDR3 has 17 residues. The CDR3 DNA reads TGTGCCACAAGCAGAGATTCAACCCAGACTAGGGGGGACGAGCAGTACTTC. Amino acids: CATSRDSTQTRGDEQYF.

V usage is TRBV7-2 and J usage is TRBJ2-1; TRBD2 matches 9 bases. The germline V gene has CDR1 SGHTA and CDR2 FQGNSA. The CDR3 is 15 amino acids. V dropped 1 base and J dropped 2; count of bases not matched to a gene: 0. The chain's CDR3 is CASSLGGRAYNEQFF. The CDR3, as DNA: TGTGCCAGCAGCTTAGGCGGGAGGGCCTACAATGAGCAGTTCTTC.

The J gene is TRBJ2-5, the V gene TRBV6-5; D perhaps matches TRBD1 (6 bases). Germline V gene data show CDR1 as MNHEY and CDR2 as SVGAGI. The CDR3 runs 15 residues. The V and J ends lost 5 bases and 4 bases respectively, with 17 bases between them. The CDR3 loop is CASSQTQGSRETQYF. The DNA for the CDR3 is TGTGCCAGCAGTCAGACCCAGGGGTCGCGAGAGACCCAGTACTTC.

This rearrangement joins TRBV25-1 to TRBJ1-1; D uncertain. V lost 1 base, J lost 7 bases, and 7 bases lay in between. The CDR3 consists of 12 residues. CDR1 and CDR2 (germline): MGHDK, SYGVNS. CDR3: CASSEFGGEAFF. The CDR3 nucleotides read TGTGCCAGCAGTGAATTCGGAGGTGAAGCTTTCTTT.

CDR3 protein: CASSQAGQSSYNEQFF. The CDR3 nucleotides read TGTGCCAGCAGCCAAGCCGGGCAGAGCTCCTACAATGAGCAGTTCTTC. The chain couples TRBV3-1 to TRBJ2-1, with no clear D. This CDR3 has 16 residues. The V and J ends lost 1 base and 0 bases respectively, with 10 bases between them. The germline V gene has CDR1 LGHDT and CDR2 YNNKEL (reference sequence).

The rearrangement uses TRBV29-1 and TRBJ2-3; 7 nucleotides agree with TRBD2. CDR1 is SQVTM and CDR2 is ANQGSEA in the germline V gene. Trimming cost V 1 base and J 3 bases; bases outside gene matches: 10. The CDR3 loop spans 16 amino acids. CDR3 DNA: TGCAGCGTTGAAGTTGCGTGGGGCGGGAGAACAGATACGCAGTATTTT. This encodes CSVEVAWGGRTDTQYF.

The CDR3 nucleotides are TGCGCCAGCAGCTTGGCCCTAGCGGGAGGGCCCAGCTCCTACAATGAGCAGTTCTTC. Translating gives CASSLALAGGPSSYNEQFF. The V gene is TRBV5-1, the J gene TRBJ2-1, with 12 bases lining up with TRBD2. Germline assignment: CDR1 SGHRS and CDR2 YFSETQ. J was trimmed by 0 bases and V by 0 bases; bases with no gene match: 7. The CDR3 sequence is 19 residues long.

At least ten counts were recorded for this clonotype. The rearrangement uses TRBV29-1 and TRBJ2-7; tentatively, D is TRBD1 or TRBD2 (5 bases each). Germline loops: CDR1 SQVTM, CDR2 ANQGSEA. V was shortened by 5 bases and J by 7 bases, with 15 bases between the two germline ends. CDR3 size: 12 residues. The CDR3: CSVWKGEREQYF. Written as DNA, the CDR3 is TGCAGCGTTTGGAAAGGGGAGCGGGAGCAGTACTTC.

The V and J genes are TRBV9 and TRBJ2-7, with 10 bases fitting TRBD1. Germline CDR1 and CDR2: SGDLS and YYNGEE. V was clipped by 2 bases and J by 7 bases; unmatched bases: 9. This CDR3 region has 15 residues. The DNA of the CDR3 is TGTGCCAGCAGCGTGTCCCCTGGGACAGGGGATGAGCAGTACTTC. Encoded protein: CASSVSPGTGDEQYF. The whole variable domain, filled in from reference TRBV9 and TRBJ2-7, reads DSGVTQTPKHLITATGQRVTLRCSPRSGDLSVYWYQQSLDQGLQFLIQYYNGEERAKGNILERFSAQQFPDLHSELNLSSLELGDSALYFCASSVSPGTGDEQYFGPGTRLTVT.

V is TRBV12-3 or TRBV12-4 and J is TRBJ2-5; 9 positions match TRBD1. The CDR3 is made up of 14 amino acids. The V segment lost 4 bases and the J segment 4 bases; nucleotides outside the gene matches: 4. The CDR3 protein is CASSYRTGAETQYF. The CDR3 DNA reads TGTGCCAGCAGTTACCGGACAGGGGCAGAGACCCAGTACTTC.

Details on this clonotype: Sequence at one end of the junction differs from germline and may be a read error. This chain links TRBV4-2 with TRBJ2-2; 9 bases are shared with TRBD1. Germline CDR1 reads LGHNA; CDR2 reads YNFKEQ. This CDR3 region has 16 residues. The CDR3 here is CASSQATTGGPGELFF. The CDR3 DNA reads TGTGCCAGCAGCCAAGCTACAACAGGGGGCCCCGGGGAGTTGTTTTTT.

The chain carries TRBV6-2 or TRBV6-3 and TRBJ1-1, with D hard to call. Trimming removed 2 bases at V and 1 base at J, with 8 bases between. Germline CDR1 and CDR2: MNHEY and SVGEGT. The CDR3 is made up of 14 amino acids. The CDR3 loop reads CASSYAGGNTEAFF. DNA of the CDR3: TGTGCCAGCAGTTACGCTGGTGGGAACACTGAAGCTTTCTTT.

As for this clonotype: The junction departs from the called germline gene at one end, perhaps through a read error. The rearrangement joins TRBV20-1 to TRBJ2-7, with 8 positions matching TRBD2. Looked up from germline, CDR1 is DFQATT and CDR2 is SNEGSKA (reference sequence). The CDR3 is 13 residues long. The CDR3 bases are TGCAGTGTCGAGGGGACTAGAATCTCCGAGCGGTACTTC. Translating gives CSVEGTRISERYF.

The CDR3 reads CASSATTGDNYGYTF. CDR3 nucleotides: TGTGCCAGCAGCGCCACGACAGGGGACAACTATGGCTACACCTTC. The rearrangement links TRBV9 to TRBJ1-2; 8 positions match TRBD1. Germline lookup yields CDR1 SGDLS and CDR2 YYNGEE. V shed 3 bases, J shed 2 bases, and the junction held 6 bases outside the gene matches. CDR3 length equals 15 residues.

The chain recombines TRBV20-1 with TRBJ2-4; D is possibly TRBD1 or TRBD2 (5 bases each). The germline gives CDR1 DFQATT, CDR2 SNEGSKA (reference sequence). The CDR3 length is 15 residues. Trimming took off 6 bases at V and 0 bases at J, with 15 bases between the two ends. The CDR3: CSAWDPHRAKNIQYF. The DNA of the CDR3 is TGCAGTGCCTGGGACCCCCATCGAGCCAAAAACATTCAGTACTTC.

Judged by abundance, this clonotype is medium-sized. V and J are TRBV4-1 and TRBJ1-5; maybe TRBD1 (5 bases). The CDR3 has 13 residues. The germline V gene encodes CDR1 MGHRA and CDR2 YSYEKL. V was trimmed by 0 bases and J by 6 bases, leaving 6 bases between them. CDR3 protein: CASSQDQGQPQHF. The CDR3 DNA sequence: TGCGCCAGCAGCCAAGATCAGGGTCAGCCCCAGCATTTT.

In its sample, this clonotype was seen once. The rearrangement links TRBV4-2 to TRBJ2-6; D perhaps matches TRBD1 (6 bases). The ends were cut back, 1 base at V and 0 bases at J, with 10 bases in the middle. Looked up from germline, CDR1 is LGHNA and CDR2 is YNFKEQ. The CDR3 loop spans 17 amino acids. The CDR3 loop is CASSQARGSSGANVLTF. The CDR3 DNA reads TGTGCCAGCAGCCAAGCTAGGGGGAGCTCTGGGGCCAACGTCCTGACTTTC.

This sequence joins TRBV5-1 and TRBJ2-3; 8 bases align to TRBD2. The CDR3 has 15 amino acids. CDR1 SGHRS and CDR2 YFSETQ come from the germline V gene. V was pared by 0 bases and J by 3 bases, with 3 bases of the junction left unmatched. CDR3 sequence: CASSLGSGRTDTQYF. DNA of the CDR3: TGCGCCAGCAGCTTGGGCAGCGGGAGAACAGATACGCAGTATTTT. Together with reference TRBV5-1 and TRBJ2-3, the CDR3 gives the full variable domain: KAGVTQTPRYLIKTRGQQVTLSCSPISGHRSVSWYQQTPGQGLQFLFEYFSETQRNKGNFPGRFSGRQFSNSRSEMNVSTLELGDSALYLCASSLGSGRTDTQYFGPGTRLTVL.

The CDR3 region is CSARASDPTHYNEQFF. CDR3 DNA sequence: TGCAGTGCTAGAGCTAGCGACCCTACTCATTACAATGAGCAGTTCTTC. The chain joins TRBV20-1 to TRBJ2-1; perhaps TRBD2 as D (6 bases). The V gene's germline CDR1 is DFQATT and CDR2 SNEGSKA (reference sequence). This CDR3 region has 16 residues. Between the trimmed V and J ends, which lost 1 base and 4 bases, there was a span of 17 bases.

The chain carries TRBV6-2 or TRBV6-3 and TRBJ2-1; no clear D. Trimming left V 3 bases short and J 9 bases short, with 6 bases between. Germline CDR1 and CDR2: MNHEY and SVGEGT. The CDR3 covers 11 residues. CDR3 nucleotide sequence: TGTGCCAGCAGTTATCTGGGTGAGCAGTTCTTC. Amino acid sequence: CASSYLGEQFF.

The sample holds many counts of this clonotype. The chain couples TRBV20-1 to TRBJ2-7, with TRBD2 matching 8 bases. The length of the CDR3 is 17 residues. The V gene end was trimmed by 0 bases and the J gene end by 2 bases; junction bases not matched to a gene: 12. CDR1 is DFQATT and CDR2 is SNEGSKA in the germline V gene (reference sequence). This CDR3 is CSARDLLAGQPTYEQYF. The CDR3 DNA reads as TGCAGTGCTAGAGATCTGCTAGCGGGCCAACCAACCTACGAGCAGTACTTC.

This clonotype has a handful of counts. The gene calls are TRBV5-1 and TRBJ2-7; D is unresolved. Trimming stripped 0 bases from V and 3 bases from J, with 13 bases between. The CDR3 extends over 15 amino acids. Germline assignment: CDR1 SGHRS and CDR2 YFSETQ. The CDR3: CASSLESTAFYEQYF. The CDR3 nucleotides are TGCGCCAGCAGCTTGGAGTCCACAGCATTCTACGAGCAGTACTTC.

On this clonotype itself: The DNA is omitted, as the CDR3 cannot be located on it reliably, and the CDR3 follows TCRdb's listing. The chain recombines TRBV27 with TRBJ1-6. CDR1 MNHEY and CDR2 SMNVEV come from the germline V gene (reference sequence). Including both end residues, the CDR3 is 24 amino acids long. The CDR3 reads CASTRAGVFYEQYFGPGPYSPLHF.

By sample fraction, this clonotype is medium-sized. V and J are TRBV7-3 and TRBJ2-1; D ambiguous. The length of the CDR3 is 13 residues. Trimming pared 2 bases from V and 8 bases from J, leaving 10 bases between. The germline CDR1 and CDR2 sequences are SGHTA and FQGTGA. CDR3 coding DNA: TGTGCCAGCAGCTTAGCTCCCGGGTATGAGCAGTTCTTC. Its protein product is CASSLAPGYEQFF.